The entry below describes one T cell receptor (beta chain). Its antigen remains unidentified. Base qualities are not recorded, but no much larger clone differs from it by a single base. Patients with autoimmune disease history or receiving systemic immunosuppression were excluded from the trial. In every dose cohort, peripheral blood was drawn for TCR sequencing at baseline, cycle 4 day 1, and cycle 7 day 1. The samples were drawn from a first-in-human, open-label, multicenter phase I dose-escalation trial of ivuxolimab. Adults with locally advanced or metastatic melanoma, renal cell, hepatocellular, or head and neck squamous cell carcinoma were enrolled in the trial. CD4+ and CD8+ T cells were sorted separately from peripheral blood before TCR sequencing. This entry is derived from a study of OX40 agonist ivuxolimab in advanced cancers. Describing the broader study: The costimulatory receptor OX40 (CD134) was targeted by ivuxolimab, a fully human IgG2 agonistic monoclonal antibody. Intravenous ivuxolimab was administered to patients every 2 weeks at six dose levels: 0.01, 0.1, 0.3, 1.5, 3 and 10 mg/kg. Of the roughly 52 dose-escalation patients, hepatocellular carcinoma was present in roughly 19, melanoma in roughly 15, renal cell carcinoma in 9 and head and neck cancer in 9. A male proportion of 70% to 90% and a mean age of approximately 55 years, ranging from 23 to 79, were recorded for the dose-escalation cohort. Prior anti-PD-1, anti-PD-L1 or anti-CTLA-4 therapy was permitted, and 40% of dose-escalation patients had received checkpoint inhibitors. Three dose-escalation patients achieved partial responses, one with hepatocellular carcinoma and two with cutaneous melanoma. The point of sequencing TCRbeta in the periphery was to test whether ivuxolimab changed TCR sequence diversity and drove clonal T-cell expansion. The paper covers the monotherapy dose-escalation part of the phase I ivuxolimab trial, which included N of about 50 patients.

Genomic DNA was isolated from the sorted cells so that the TCRbeta CDR3 region could be sequenced. TCRbeta CDR3 regions were sequenced using the immunoSEQ Assay. TCRdb holds this immuneACCESS table with in-frame rearrangements only. Some clones are missing; in checked studies, unresolved V genes explain under half, and the rest has no known cause. The sample yields almost 85,000 clones; about 93% were counted once. The top ten hold 9.5% to 12% of the sample. Here is what the overall study found, with its caveats: At doses of 0.1 to 3.0 mg/kg, clonal expansion of both CD4+ and CD8+ blood T cells was observed from baseline to week 6. Low levels of normalized T-cell clonal expansion were also shown by some nonresponding patients. Partial responders in the 0.1-3.0 mg/kg groups had among the lowest normalized peripheral clonal expansion, especially among CD8+ T cells. Antigen specificity was not determined for the clonally expanded peripheral T cells. After ivuxolimab, expanded clones were on average more numerous among CD8+ T cells than among CD4+ T cells.

The sample in question was CD4+ or CD8+ T cells sorted from blood, obtained in a trial of the OX40 agonist ivuxolimab. The clonotype originates from an adult with an advanced solid tumor such as melanoma, head and neck, liver or kidney cancer.

The CDR3 region: CASSQSGLGEQFF. The bases read TGCGCCAGCAGCCAAAGCGGCCTAGGTGAGCAGTTCTTC. The rearranged segments are TRBV4-3 and TRBJ2-1; the D segment could be TRBD2, given 5 matching bases. The CDR3 runs 13 residues from the cysteine to the phenylalanine. CDR3 DNA is the only sequence kept; it has 39 bases, read in frame from the first base. The germline V gene supplies CDR1 LGHNA and CDR2 YSLEER. V drops 2 bases and J drops 9 bases, leaving 11 bases in between.